This T cell receptor (beta chain) comes out of a study of CD8 T cells in ankylosing spondylitis. Broader study findings: Within matched ankylosing spondylitis synovial fluid, disease-linked clones were reportedly significantly enriched. A TCR beta motif made of fewer than ten highly homologous variants seemed typical of ankylosing spondylitis blood.

This clonotype was counted a few times. Antigen unknown. This CDR3 has 15 amino acids. Germline V gives CDR1 SGHRS, CDR2 YFSETQ. Trimming took 4 bases from V and 3 from J; bases not matched to a gene: 5. MiXCR, applied by TCRdb to the 5' RACE reads, yields one record per CDR3 protein. In the table there are hundreds of thousands of distinct CDR3 sequences, under 20% of which are singletons. Specimen: blood, either unsorted or a sorted T cell fraction (not recorded which). This chain joins TRBV5-1 and TRBJ2-1; 9 nucleotides agree with TRBD2. This receptor was identified in a male donor with ankylosing spondylitis. The CDR3: CASSTSGPGYNEQFF. The DNA for the CDR3 is TGCGCCAGCAGCACTAGCGGGCCGGGCTACAATGAGCAGTTCTTC.